Each of the 25 T cell receptor beta chains below was sequenced from the same sample in a study of beta chain features in type 1 diabetes. Study-level points and caveats: Shortening that was moderate but significant affected the TCRB CDR3s of Type 1 diabetes patients in all four CD4+ subsets.

Investigators reverse transcribed all isolated RNA, so they sequenced expressed TCRB transcripts. The table came from immunoSEQ multiplex PCR; TCRdb's copy has only in-frame clones and leaves some out. The sample has hundreds of thousands of clones; roughly 13% are singletons. Their target antigens are unknown. Material: naive CD4+ T cells from blood. All receptors come from a man younger than 35 with type 1 diabetes.

This clone has just one count. The chain couples TRBV2 to TRBJ2-6; 7 bases map to TRBD1. This CDR3 region has 18 residues. Germline CDR1 and CDR2: SNHLY and FYNNEI. Trimming removed 6 bases from V and 1 base from J; junction bases left unmatched: 12. The CDR3 region has the DNA TGTGCCAGCAGGGAGACTGGACAGGCTCATTCTGGGGCCAACGTCCTGACTTTC. Its protein product is CASRETGQAHSGANVLTF.

This chain uses TRBV5-1 with TRBJ2-1; TRBD2 matches 14 bases. This CDR3 spans 16 amino acids. The V segment lost 5 bases and the J segment 4 bases; nucleotides outside the gene matches: 5. Looked up from germline, CDR1 is SGHRS and CDR2 is YFSETQ. The DNA for the CDR3 is TGCGCCAGCAGAACCGGGACTAGCGGGGGATACAATGAGCAGTTCTTC. Translation: CASRTGTSGGYNEQFF.

The gene calls are TRBV10-3 and TRBJ2-1, with no clear D. The V and J ends lost 6 bases and 4 bases respectively, with 16 bases between them. Per the germline V gene, CDR1 is ENHRY and CDR2 is SYGVKD. The CDR3 is made up of 15 amino acids. The CDR3 is CAIRPFDGRYNEQFF. The CDR3 nucleotides read TGTGCCATCAGACCATTTGACGGCAGGTACAATGAGCAGTTCTTC.

Only one count was recorded for this clone. The rearrangement joins TRBV28 to TRBJ2-3; 7 bases fit TRBD1. Germline lookup yields CDR1 MDHEN and CDR2 SYDVKM. The ends lost 3 bases at V and 2 bases at J; junction bases unmatched: 5. The CDR3 sequence is 15 residues long. The CDR3 nucleotides read TGTGCCAGCAGTTTCAGGGGGTCTGCCACAGATACGCAGTATTTT. This translates into CASSFRGSATDTQYF.

This chain connects TRBV15 to TRBJ2-5; D ambiguous. Deletions cut 5 bases from V and 3 bases from J, with 7 bases between. Germline CDR1 reads LNHNV; CDR2 reads YYDKDF (reference sequence). This CDR3 region has 12 residues. CDR3 in amino acids: CATSVGKETQYF. The CDR3 DNA is TGTGCCACCAGCGTGGGGAAAGAGACCCAGTACTTC.

The rearrangement joins TRBV4-3 to TRBJ1-4; D may be TRBD1 (6 bases). This CDR3 has 15 residues. The V and J ends lost 1 base and 8 bases respectively, with 14 bases between them. The germline V gene has CDR1 LGHNA and CDR2 YSLEER. This chain's CDR3 is CASSQGVAGEEKLFF. DNA of the CDR3: TGCGCCAGCAGCCAAGGGGTGGCAGGGGAAGAAAAACTGTTTTTT.

The sample holds a few counts of this clone. V gene TRBV11-3 combines with J gene TRBJ2-3; 13 bases are a match to TRBD2. The CDR3 has 16 amino acids. The germline CDR1 and CDR2 sequences are SGHNT and YENEEA. V dropped 5 bases and J dropped 4; count of bases not matched to a gene: 6. The CDR3 DNA follows: TGTGCCAGCAGCCGGACTAGCGGGAGAGAGGCAGATACGCAGTATTTT. Protein sequence: CASSRTSGREADTQYF.

The gene calls are TRBV30 and TRBJ1-1; D may be TRBD1 (5 bases). Germline CDR1 is GTSNPN and CDR2 is SVGIG (reference sequence). Trimming took 2 bases from V and 0 from J, leaving 10 bases between them. The CDR3 length is 14 residues. The CDR3 nucleotides read TGTGCCTGGAGTTGGGGACGGGTGAACACTGAAGCTTTCTTT. Its protein is CAWSWGRVNTEAFF.

This clone was observed a few times. The chain combines TRBV15 with TRBJ2-1, with TRBD1 matching 9 bases. The junction had 3 bases not matched to a gene; V was cut back by 0 bases and J by 3 bases. Per germline, CDR1 LNHNV and CDR2 YYDKDF (reference sequence). The CDR3 has 16 amino acids. The CDR3 DNA sequence: TGTGCCACCAGCAGAGAACAGGGGGCCAGCTACAATGAGCAGTTCTTC. Its protein product is CATSREQGASYNEQFF.

This clone occurred a few times. The CDR3 nucleotides are TGTGCCAGCAGCCGGTCCGGGACTAGCACAGATACGCAGTATTTT. Amino acid sequence: CASSRSGTSTDTQYF. The chain joins TRBV28 to TRBJ2-3; possible D gene TRBD2, 6 bases. Looked up from germline, CDR1 is MDHEN and CDR2 is SYDVKM. V lost 6 bases and J 0 bases, leaving 13 bases between the germline ends. This CDR3 has 15 amino acids. The whole variable domain, remainder taken from reference TRBV28 and TRBJ2-3, is DVKVTQSSRYLVKRTGEKVFLECVQDMDHENMFWYRQDPGLGLRLIYFSYDVKMKEKGDIPEGYSVSREKKERFSLILESASTNQTSMYLCASSRSGTSTDTQYFGPGTRLTVL.

This clone occurred a few times. This chain joins TRBV5-6 and TRBJ1-5, with D unresolved. This CDR3 is built from 13 residues. Looked up from germline, CDR1 is SGHDT and CDR2 is YYEEEE. V lost 4 bases and J 11 bases, leaving 16 bases between the germline ends. DNA of the CDR3: TGTGCCAGCAGCCGTTCGTCAACCTGGGCCCAGCATTTT. Translation: CASSRSSTWAQHF.

This clone was counted a few times. V gene TRBV29-1 combines with J gene TRBJ2-1; D may be TRBD1 (6 bases). There are 12 residues in the CDR3. V lost 6 bases and J 6 bases, leaving 12 bases between the germline ends. Germline V gene data show CDR1 as SQVTM and CDR2 as ANQGSEA. CDR3 sequence reads: CSVDRPSNEQFF. CDR3 coding DNA: TGCAGCGTCGACAGGCCTTCCAATGAGCAGTTCTTC.

The rearrangement uses TRBV6-5 and TRBJ1-2; possibly TRBD1 for D (6 bases). Germline V gives CDR1 MNHEY, CDR2 SVGAGI. V was cut by 7 bases and J by 4 bases, with 13 bases left in between. There are 13 residues in the CDR3. CDR3 loop: CASTVDRIYGYTF. The CDR3 bases are TGTGCCAGCACCGTCGACAGGATCTATGGCTACACCTTC.

The chain recombines TRBV9 with TRBJ2-3; D remains unclear. This CDR3 spans 15 amino acids. The germline V and J ends were trimmed by 2 bases and 0 bases, with 10 bases remaining between them. The germline gives CDR1 SGDLS, CDR2 YYNGEE. CDR3: CASSVTIGSTDTQYF. The CDR3 DNA sequence: TGTGCCAGCAGCGTTACTATTGGTAGCACAGATACGCAGTATTTT.

CDR3 amino acids: CASIRTGSSNYGYTF. For the CDR3, the DNA is TGTGCCAGCATTAGGACCGGATCGTCGAACTATGGCTACACCTTC. The chain links TRBV2 to TRBJ1-2; D not resolved. CDR3 length: 15 amino acids. Deletions cut 7 bases from V and 2 bases from J, with 17 bases between. Germline CDR1 SNHLY, CDR2 FYNNEI.

This chain links TRBV4-3 with TRBJ2-2; D call uncertain. The V end was cut by 0 bases, the J end by 0 bases, with 11 bases between. The CDR3 covers 17 residues. The germline gives CDR1 LGHNA, CDR2 YSLEER. DNA of the CDR3: TGCGCCAGCAGCCAAGACAGGCAGATGGCGAACACCGGGGAGCTGTTTTTT. Residues: CASSQDRQMANTGELFF.

With respect to this clone: The same CDR3 also results from other DNA sequences found in this sample. V and J are TRBV6-5 and TRBJ2-2; 9 nucleotides agree with TRBD1. Germline V gene lookup returns CDR1 MNHEY and CDR2 SVGAGI. Trimming at V came to 6 bases and at J to 4 bases, leaving 6 bases not matched to a gene. This CDR3 is built from 15 residues. CDR3 nucleotide sequence: TGTGCCAGCAGCTATCCGGGACAGGGCACCGGGGAGCTGTTTTTT. Residues: CASSYPGQGTGELFF.

Note on this clone: This sample also contains other DNA sequences that code for the same CDR3. The J gene is TRBJ2-7, the V gene TRBV5-1; weak D call: TRBD2 (6 bases). Trimming shortened V by 4 bases and J by 3 bases, and 11 bases separated the two germline ends. Germline V CDR1 and CDR2: SGHRS, YFSETQ. This CDR3 has 13 residues. CDR3 sequence reads: CASSRDGSYEQYF. CDR3 bases: TGCGCCAGCAGCCGGGACGGGAGCTACGAGCAGTACTTC.

This clone was seen more than once but under ten times. The rearrangement links TRBV29-1 to TRBJ1-1, with a possible D match to TRBD1 (6 bases). V was cut by 6 bases and J by 1 base, with 12 bases left in between. The CDR3 loop spans 13 amino acids. Germline values: CDR1 SQVTM, CDR2 ANQGSEA. The CDR3 region is CSVKGQWNTEAFF. The CDR3 DNA reads TGCAGCGTCAAAGGACAGTGGAACACTGAAGCTTTCTTT.

The genes are TRBV7-9 and TRBJ1-1; D not resolved. The V end lost 3 bases, the J end lost 1 base, and 9 bases lay between the germline ends. This CDR3 is 14 amino acids long. Germline CDR1 is SEHNR and CDR2 is FQNEAQ (reference sequence). CDR3 sequence reads: CASSLEASNTEAFF. The CDR3 region has the DNA TGTGCCAGCAGCTTGGAAGCCTCGAACACTGAAGCTTTCTTT. The full variable domain, in which reference TRBV7-9 and TRBJ1-1 provide the parts outside the CDR3, is DTGVSQNPRHKITKRGQNVTFRCDPISEHNRLYWYRQTLGQGPEFLTYFQNEAQLEKSRLLSDRFSAERPKGSFSTLEIQRTEQGDSAMYLCASSLEASNTEAFFGQGTRLTVV.

The chain recombines TRBV2 with TRBJ2-1, with a possible D match to TRBD2 (6 bases). Trimming shortened V by 6 bases and J by 6 bases, and 9 bases separated the two germline ends. The germline CDR1 and CDR2 sequences are SNHLY and FYNNEI. The length of the CDR3 is 12 residues. This chain's CDR3 is CASRLAPNEQFF. DNA for the CDR3: TGTGCCAGCAGACTAGCCCCCAATGAGCAGTTCTTC.

The chain is built from TRBV7-9 and TRBJ1-4, with 7 bases that match TRBD1. J was trimmed by 0 bases and V by 1 base; bases with no gene match: 5. The CDR3 totals 17 residues. Germline values: CDR1 SEHNR, CDR2 FQNEAQ (reference sequence). CDR3 region: CASSLGRDSATNEKLFF. CDR3 nucleotides: TGTGCCAGCAGCTTAGGCCGGGACAGTGCAACTAATGAAAAACTGTTTTTT.

This clone was picked up a small number of times. The chain carries TRBV9 and TRBJ2-1; D unclear. In germline, CDR1 is SGDLS, CDR2 YYNGEE. The CDR3 is made up of 15 amino acids. Trimming took 4 bases from V and 2 from J, leaving 13 bases between them. CDR3 protein: CASSSRIGAYNEQFF. DNA of the CDR3: TGTGCCAGCAGCTCCCGAATAGGCGCCTACAATGAGCAGTTCTTC.

This clone was detected a few times. This rearrangement joins TRBV29-1 to TRBJ2-1; 15 bases are shared with TRBD2. From germline, CDR1 is SQVTM and CDR2 ANQGSEA. The CDR3 is made up of 14 amino acids. Losses at the gene ends were 4 bases for V and 8 bases for J; bases not matched to a gene: 3. The CDR3 reads CSVVGTSGGYEQFF. The CDR3 DNA sequence: TGCAGCGTTGTTGGGACTAGCGGGGGGTATGAGCAGTTCTTC.

V is TRBV18 and J is TRBJ1-1, with D uncertain. The germline gives CDR1 KGHSH, CDR2 LQKENI. Deletions cut 0 bases from V and 2 bases from J, with 13 bases between. The CDR3 spans 16 residues. Here the CDR3 reads CASSPPSSDRNTEAFF. DNA of the CDR3: TGTGCCAGCTCACCACCGTCTTCTGACCGAAACACTGAAGCTTTCTTT.